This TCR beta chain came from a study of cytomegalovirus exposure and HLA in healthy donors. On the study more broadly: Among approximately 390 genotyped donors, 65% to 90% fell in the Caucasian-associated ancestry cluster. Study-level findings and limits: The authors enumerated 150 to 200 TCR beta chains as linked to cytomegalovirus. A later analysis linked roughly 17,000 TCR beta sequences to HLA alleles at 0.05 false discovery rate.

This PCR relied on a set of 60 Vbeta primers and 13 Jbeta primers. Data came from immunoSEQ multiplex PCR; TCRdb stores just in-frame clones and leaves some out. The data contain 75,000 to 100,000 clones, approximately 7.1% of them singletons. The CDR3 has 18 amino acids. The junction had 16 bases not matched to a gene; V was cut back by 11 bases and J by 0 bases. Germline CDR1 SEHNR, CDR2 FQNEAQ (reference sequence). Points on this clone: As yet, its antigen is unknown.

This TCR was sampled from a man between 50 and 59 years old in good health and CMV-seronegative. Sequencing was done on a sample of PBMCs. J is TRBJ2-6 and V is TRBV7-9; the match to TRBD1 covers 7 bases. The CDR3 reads CAGLPDREIGSGANVLTF. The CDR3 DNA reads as TGTGCCGGCCTCCCCGACAGGGAAATTGGCTCTGGGGCCAACGTCCTGACTTTC.